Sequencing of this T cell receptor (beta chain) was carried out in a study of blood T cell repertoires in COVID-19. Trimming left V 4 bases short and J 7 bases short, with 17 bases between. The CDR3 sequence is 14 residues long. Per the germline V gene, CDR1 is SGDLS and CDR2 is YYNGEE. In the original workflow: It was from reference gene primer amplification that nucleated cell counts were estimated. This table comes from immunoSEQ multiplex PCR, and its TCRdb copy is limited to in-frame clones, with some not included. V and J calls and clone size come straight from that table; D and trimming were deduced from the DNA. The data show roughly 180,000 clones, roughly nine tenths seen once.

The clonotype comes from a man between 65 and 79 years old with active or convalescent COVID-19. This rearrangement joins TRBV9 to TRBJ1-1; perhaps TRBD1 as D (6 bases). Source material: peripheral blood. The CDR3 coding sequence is TGTGCCAGCAGCAAAACAGGGTGGGGGCGTGAAGCTTTCTTT. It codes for CASSKTGWGREAFF.